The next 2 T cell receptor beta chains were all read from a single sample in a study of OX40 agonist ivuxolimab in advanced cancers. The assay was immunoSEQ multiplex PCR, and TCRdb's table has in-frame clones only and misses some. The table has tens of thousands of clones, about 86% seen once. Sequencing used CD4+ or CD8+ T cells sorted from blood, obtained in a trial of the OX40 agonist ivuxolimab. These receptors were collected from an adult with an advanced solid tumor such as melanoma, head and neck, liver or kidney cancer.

The CDR3 nucleotides read TGCGCCAGCAGCTCAGACAGGGGCTTCACTGAAGCTTTCTTT. This sequence encodes CASSSDRGFTEAFF. The chain employs TRBV5-1 and TRBJ1-1; 8 positions agree with TRBD1. This CDR3 spans 14 amino acids. The V and J ends lost 3 bases and 4 bases, in that order; junction bases with no gene match: 5. Germline assignment: CDR1 SGHRS and CDR2 YFSETQ.

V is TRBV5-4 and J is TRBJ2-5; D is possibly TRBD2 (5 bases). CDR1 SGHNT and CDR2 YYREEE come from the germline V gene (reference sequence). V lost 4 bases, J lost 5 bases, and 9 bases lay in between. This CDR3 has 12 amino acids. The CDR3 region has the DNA TGTGCCAGCAGCGGTACGGGGGAGACCCAGTACTTC. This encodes CASSGTGETQYF. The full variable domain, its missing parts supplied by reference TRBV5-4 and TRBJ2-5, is ETGVTQSPTHLIKTRGQQVTLRCSSQSGHNTVSWYQQALGQGPQFIFQYYREEENGRGNFPPRFSGLQFPNYSSELNVNALELDDSALYLCASSGTGETQYFGPGTRLLVL.